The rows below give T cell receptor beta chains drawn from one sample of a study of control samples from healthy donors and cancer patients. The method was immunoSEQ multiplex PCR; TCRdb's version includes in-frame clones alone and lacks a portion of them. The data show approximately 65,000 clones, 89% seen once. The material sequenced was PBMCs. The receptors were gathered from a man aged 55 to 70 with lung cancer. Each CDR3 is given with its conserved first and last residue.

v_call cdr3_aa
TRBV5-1 CASSFRDRVRGNEKLFF
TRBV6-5 CASRAGGSGANVLTF
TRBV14 CASSQTVNTEAFF
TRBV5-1 CASSLPGTSGGLQETQYF
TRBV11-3 CASSLDRPRDPEHRGAVF
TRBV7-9 CASSSQGTASFGGYTF
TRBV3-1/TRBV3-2 CASSRMWGAMNEQFF
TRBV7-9 CASSLYGRVVNTEAFF
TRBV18 CASSGDRQNNEQFF
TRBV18 CASSPTGQNNQPQHF
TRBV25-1 CASSRAGTSETYGYTF
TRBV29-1 CSVGDPGGYTF
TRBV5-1 CASSPGDSNEKLFF
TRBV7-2 CASSPQPLMGGGADTQYF
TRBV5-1 CASSGSGYNEQFF
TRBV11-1 CASGYTPQETQYF
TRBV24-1 CATSDPLRGNQPQHF
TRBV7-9 CASSTGLAGYTDTQYF
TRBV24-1 CATRGEGGNQPQHF
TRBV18 CASSRGFGTANYGYTF
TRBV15 CATSISLAGGSRDTQYF
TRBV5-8 CASSHRAGTGKETQYF
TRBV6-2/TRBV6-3 CASSYIPGAPINYGYTF
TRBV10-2 CASKRSNNEQFF
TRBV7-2 CASSPLTGGVAEAFF
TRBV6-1 CASSEFSGAGNKETQYF
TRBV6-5 CASSYGGAVEQYF
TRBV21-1 CASSKKSGRRVAKNIQYF
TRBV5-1 CASSSGTGLYTGELFF
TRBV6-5 CASRAGTSQTEQFF
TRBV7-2 CASSPQGFNGYTF
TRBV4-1 CASSQPPGQEFQPQHF
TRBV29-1 CSVVSWGIETQYF
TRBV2 CASTDRETQYF
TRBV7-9 CASSESLMGYTF
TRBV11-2 CASSSPAGNTGELFF
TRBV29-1 CSVEDRGRNIQYF
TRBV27 CASSLSGRNTGELFF
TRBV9 CASSPWTSGGASDTQYF
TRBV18 CASPIATNEKLFF
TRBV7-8 CASSLFLDGYTF